This T cell receptor (beta chain) is drawn from a study of control samples from healthy donors and cancer patients (dated by TCRdb to between 2020 and 2021). The V end gives up 6 bases and the J end 0 bases, leaving 10 bases in the junction not matched to a gene. For CDR1 and CDR2, the germline V gene lists MDHEN and SYDVKM. The CDR3 contains 18 residues, cysteine and phenylalanine counted. The DNA shown is the 54-base CDR3, in frame from base 1. Comment on this clone: No antigen is known for it. No base-level quality is on record; no much larger clone is a single base apart.

The method behind the library was the immunoSEQ multiplex PCR assay. Not all clones reach the TCRdb copy of this immuneACCESS table, which keeps in-frame sequences only. Checked studies attribute under half of the gap to unresolved V genes and leave the rest unexplained. The sample profile shows approximately 100,000 clones; roughly 90% of them were found once. Around 3% of the sample lies in the top ten. This TCR came from a human donor in good health. The donor label of this sample is uncertain. This chain is built from TRBV28 and TRBJ2-6, with 8 bases in between that match TRBD1. The sample taken for sequencing was blood. The CDR3 loop reads CASSPPGTGISGANVLTF. The nucleotide sequence reads as follows: TGTGCCAGCAGCCCACCCGGGACAGGTATCTCTGGGGCCAACGTCCTGACTTTC.